The clone carrying this T cell receptor beta chain was counted between two and nine times. Germline-derived CDR1 and CDR2 are KGHDR and SFDVKD. The CDR3 covers 14 residues. V lost 12 bases to trimming and J lost 0 bases, with 14 bases between them. Amplification of TCR beta CDR3 regions used RNA as the template. Primed by the HTBI set, a first-round RT-PCR was run on the TCR CDR3. TCRdb re-derived calls from the multiplex PCR reads in MiXCR, one entry per CDR3 protein. The profile shows around 380,000 distinct CDR3 sequences, approximately 13% of them singletons. This sample is part of a study of T cells in Graves' hyperthyroidism and ophthalmopathy. Patients were excluded because of uncontrolled infection, other autoimmune disease, pregnancy or lactation.

The TCR originated in a man aged 25 to 40 with Graves' hyperthyroidism that later progressed to Graves' ophthalmopathy. The sequenced sample was blood. The V gene is TRBV24-1, the J gene TRBJ2-4; D ambiguous. The CDR3 DNA reads as TGTGCCTCTGGCGGATCGGAAGCCAAAAACATTCAGTACTTC. This codes for CASGGSEAKNIQYF.